The 8 T cell receptor beta chains given below trace back to one sample, sequenced in a study of radiation and T cells in renal cell carcinoma. Data came from immunoSEQ multiplex PCR; TCRdb stores just in-frame clones and leaves some out. The table lists 90,000 to 100,000 clones, roughly 84% of them singletons, with more than 7% in the top ten. Time point noted: blood 4 weeks post-SBRT, at nephrectomy. Stated treatment: 15 Gy SBRT to primary tumor, nephrectomy 4 weeks later. The specimen was blood, collected from a patient whose treatment included radiotherapy and nephrectomy. The source of these receptors is a man between 60 and 75 years old with renal cell carcinoma.

The genes are TRBV29-1 and TRBJ2-1; TRBD1 is a possible D gene (6 bases). V gave up 3 bases and J gave up 7 bases, with 16 bases separating them. The CDR3 is made up of 14 amino acids. CDR1 and CDR2 (germline): SQVTM, ANQGSEA. The CDR3 spells CSVDRGQATNEQFF. DNA of the CDR3: TGCAGCGTTGACAGGGGCCAGGCTACTAATGAGCAGTTCTTC.

The chain has TRBV19 and TRBJ1-3; 10 nucleotides match TRBD1. V was pared by 1 base and J by 8 bases, with 8 bases of the junction left unmatched. CDR3 size: 16 residues. Germline-derived CDR1 and CDR2 are LNHDA and SQIVND (reference sequence). The CDR3 sequence: CASSIASTGGADTIYF. For the CDR3, the DNA is TGTGCCAGTAGTATAGCCTCGACAGGGGGCGCGGACACCATATATTTT.

The chain is built from TRBV5-6 and TRBJ2-1; tentatively, D is TRBD2 (6 bases). The V and J ends lost 6 bases and 0 bases respectively, with 10 bases between them. The germline CDR1 and CDR2 sequences are SGHDT and YYEEEE. The CDR3 totals 14 residues. The CDR3 nucleotides are TGTGCCAGCACCCGGACTACCTCCTACAATGAGCAGTTCTTC. Residues: CASTRTTSYNEQFF.

V and J are TRBV28 and TRBJ2-7; D is perhaps TRBD1 (6 bases). The CDR3 is 14 residues long. V was cut by 3 bases and J by 2 bases, with 11 bases left in between. The germline CDR1 and CDR2 sequences are MDHEN and SYDVKM. The CDR3 protein is CASSFLGGAYEQYF. The CDR3 region has the DNA TGTGCCAGCAGTTTTCTTGGGGGCGCCTACGAGCAGTACTTC.

The V and J genes are TRBV5-4 and TRBJ2-7; 7 bases are a match to TRBD1. V trimming: 4 bases; J trimming: 6 bases; junction bases outside the gene matches: 7. This CDR3 is 13 amino acids long. The germline CDR1 and CDR2 sequences are SGHNT and YYREEE (reference sequence). The CDR3, as DNA: TGTGCCAGCAGCCGTGACAGGGCCGTCGAGCAGTACTTC. It codes for CASSRDRAVEQYF. Drawing the rest from reference TRBV5-4 and TRBJ2-7, the complete variable domain is ETGVTQSPTHLIKTRGQQVTLRCSSQSGHNTVSWYQQALGQGPQFIFQYYREEENGRGNFPPRFSGLQFPNYSSELNVNALELDDSALYLCASSRDRAVEQYFGPGTRLTVT.

This clone was seen only once. The chain employs TRBV29-1 and TRBJ2-1; D not certain. Trimming took off 7 bases at V and 3 bases at J, with 7 bases between the two ends. The CDR3 has 11 amino acids. In germline, CDR1 is SQVTM, CDR2 ANQGSEA. CDR3: CSADGYNEQFF. The DNA of the CDR3 is TGCAGCGCGGACGGCTACAATGAGCAGTTCTTC.

The V and J genes are TRBV20-1 and TRBJ1-1, with D hard to call. CDR3 size: 10 residues. The germline V gene encodes CDR1 DFQATT and CDR2 SNEGSKA (reference sequence). Trimming removed 5 bases at V and 3 bases at J, with 4 bases between. The CDR3 region is CSAWHTEAFF. CDR3 nucleotide sequence: TGCAGTGCTTGGCACACTGAAGCTTTCTTT.

V and J are TRBV27 and TRBJ2-7; 14 bases are a match to TRBD2. The V segment lost 6 bases and the J segment 7 bases; nucleotides outside the gene matches: 5. Per the germline V gene, CDR1 is MNHEY and CDR2 is SMNVEV (reference sequence). This CDR3 region has 14 residues. Written as DNA, the CDR3 is TGTGCCAGCAGCCCAGGACTAGCGGGAGGTGAGCAGTACTTC. Amino acids: CASSPGLAGGEQYF.